The entry below describes one T cell receptor beta chain. Its target is unknown. This entry comes from a study of cytomegalovirus exposure and HLA in healthy donors. After removal of 4 bases from V and 0 bases from J, the junction contained 2 bases not matched to a gene. The CDR3 loop spans 14 amino acids. Germline V gene lookup returns CDR1 MNHNY and CDR2 SVGAGI (reference sequence). Study-level points and caveats: Many donors carried some public TCRs, although rarity characterized most TCR sequences. TCR beta chain V- and J-gene trimming was linked, in a later analysis, to a missense variant in DCLRE1C. In a later analysis, TCR association rates varied by HLA locus: DRB1 most, HLA-C fewest. One later analysis reportedly identified an Asian-associated ancestry cluster that showed fewer N-insertions than the roughly 600-donor mean.

PCR involved 60 Vbeta and 13 Jbeta primers. Profiling relied on immunoSEQ multiplex PCR, and the TCRdb table lists in-frame clones only, not all of them. The listing contains around 190,000 clones. The receptor comes from a woman under 40 in good health and CMV-seropositive. Sequenced sample: PBMCs. The gene calls are TRBV6-6 and TRBJ1-1; the match to TRBD1 covers 7 bases. The CDR3 sequence is CASSSGTVNTEAFF. DNA for the CDR3: TGTGCCAGCAGTTCTGGGACAGTGAACACTGAAGCTTTCTTT.